The T cell receptor beta chain under discussion was sequenced for a study of prognosis after radiotherapy for stage I lung cancer. Whole-study context: Adenocarcinoma was the tumor type in approximately twelve patients, squamous cell carcinoma in about 7. Study-wide results and limits: After stereotactic body radiation therapy, unique TCR clone counts dropped from a median of around 9,500 to 6,500. Post-therapy Shannon entropy was lower in patients developing distant metastases following stereotactic body radiation therapy.

Genomic DNA served as the source from which two-round multiplex PCR generated TCR beta CDR3 amplicons. First-round PCR, the initial amplification, used primers specific to each TRBV and TRBJ gene. In TCRdb, the multiplex PCR reads were re-called with MiXCR into one record per CDR3 protein. The sample records about 59,000 distinct CDR3 sequences, about 25% being singletons. Ten or more counts support this clonotype. Its antigen is still unknown. Every member of the patient group was node-negative on CT and PET/CT (none had prior chemotherapy, radiotherapy or other malignancies). The CDR3 runs 13 residues. Germline V lookup: CDR1 SQVTM, CDR2 ANQGSEA. The ends were cut back, 5 bases at V and 4 bases at J, with 14 bases in the middle.

Specimen: PBMCs, collected before or after stereotactic body radiation therapy (not recorded which). The clonotype was recovered from a donor older than 45 with non-small cell lung cancer. The chain combines TRBV29-1 with TRBJ1-2, with D unclear. The CDR3: CSVLGAASYGYTF. CDR3 sequence (DNA): TGCAGCGTTCTTGGAGCCGCATCCTATGGCTACACCTTC.